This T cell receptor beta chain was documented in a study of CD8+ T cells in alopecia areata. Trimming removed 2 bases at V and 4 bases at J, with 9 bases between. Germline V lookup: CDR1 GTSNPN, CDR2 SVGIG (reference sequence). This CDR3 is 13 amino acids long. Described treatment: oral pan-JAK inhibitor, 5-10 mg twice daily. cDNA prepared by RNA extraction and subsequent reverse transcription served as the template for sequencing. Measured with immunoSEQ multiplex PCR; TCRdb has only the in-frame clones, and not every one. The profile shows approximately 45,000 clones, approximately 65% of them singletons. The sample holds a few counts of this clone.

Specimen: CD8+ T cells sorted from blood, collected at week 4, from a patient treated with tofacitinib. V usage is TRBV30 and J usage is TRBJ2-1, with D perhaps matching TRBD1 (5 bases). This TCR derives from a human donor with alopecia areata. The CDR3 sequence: CAWSQGQYNEQFF. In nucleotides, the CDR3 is TGTGCCTGGAGTCAGGGTCAGTACAATGAGCAGTTCTTC. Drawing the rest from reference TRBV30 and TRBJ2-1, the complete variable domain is SQTIHQWPATLVQPVGSPLSLECTVEGTSNPNLYWYRQAAGRGLQLLFYSVGIGQISSEVPQNLSASRPQDRQFILSSKKLLLSDSGFYLCAWSQGQYNEQFFGPGTRLTVL.